A selection of T cell receptor beta chains follows, all from one sample in a study of identical twins. Using its own MiXCR run on the 5' RACE reads, TCRdb lists one record per CDR3 protein. The data contain about 280,000 distinct CDR3 sequences, more than 6.5% of them singletons. These data were also reused for a study on yellow fever vaccine responses in identical twins.

The source material was memory (CD45RO+) T cells sorted from blood. The receptors were gathered from a woman between 18 and 29 years old in good health. The CDR3 runs from the conserved cysteine through the conserved F or W. The D gene is left open where the match is weak. Clone size is shown for a subset of rows, as once, few, many or a class of expanded clone.

cdr3_nt: TGTGCCAGCAGTGAAGAGACTAGCGGACCCTACGAGCAGTACTTC; cdr3_aa: CASSEETSGPYEQYF; clone_size: few; d_call: TRBD2; cdr3_length: 15; v_call: TRBV6-1; j_call: TRBJ2-7
cdr3_nt: TGTGCCAGCAGCTCACTACCGGGATCAAAGACTGAAGCTTTCTTT; cdr3_aa: CASSSLPGSKTEAFF; clone_size: few; d_call: -; cdr3_length: 15; v_call: TRBV9; j_call: TRBJ1-1
cdr3_nt: TGTGCCACCAGTGATTTGCCCGACACAGATACGCAGTATTTT; cdr3_aa: CATSDLPDTDTQYF; clone_size: few; d_call: -; cdr3_length: 14; v_call: TRBV24-1; j_call: TRBJ2-3
cdr3_nt: TGCAGCGTTGAGGGGACAGGGTTCTACGAGCAGTACTTC; cdr3_aa: CSVEGTGFYEQYF; clone_size: many; d_call: TRBD1; cdr3_length: 13; v_call: TRBV29-1; j_call: TRBJ2-7
cdr3_nt: TGTGCTAGTGGTTTCGTAACCGGGACAGGGGGGGGAGAGCAGTACTTC; cdr3_aa: CASGFVTGTGGGEQYF; clone_size: -; d_call: TRBD1; cdr3_length: 16; v_call: TRBV12-5; j_call: TRBJ2-7
cdr3_nt: TGTGCCAGCAGCCTAGAAGGCAGCCACACTGAAGCTTTCTTT; cdr3_aa: CASSLEGSHTEAFF; clone_size: many; d_call: -; cdr3_length: 14; v_call: TRBV12-3/TRBV12-4; j_call: TRBJ1-1
cdr3_nt: TGCAGCGTTTGGGACAGGGTTGGGGAAAAACTGTTTTTT; cdr3_aa: CSVWDRVGEKLFF; clone_size: many; d_call: TRBD1; cdr3_length: 13; v_call: TRBV29-1; j_call: TRBJ1-4
cdr3_nt: TGCAGCGTACAGACAGGACGAAATTCACCCCTCCACTTT; cdr3_aa: CSVQTGRNSPLHF; clone_size: -; d_call: -; cdr3_length: 13; v_call: TRBV29-1; j_call: TRBJ1-6
cdr3_nt: TGCAGTGCTAGAGGTGGGGGACTAGCGGGGGGGCCTGGGTCCTACAATGAGCAGTTCTTC; cdr3_aa: CSARGGGLAGGPGSYNEQFF; clone_size: -; d_call: TRBD2; cdr3_length: 20; v_call: TRBV20-1; j_call: TRBJ2-1
cdr3_nt: TGCAGCGTCTCCGAGCGGGGTACCTACGAGCAGTACTTC; cdr3_aa: CSVSERGTYEQYF; clone_size: many; d_call: TRBD2; cdr3_length: 13; v_call: TRBV29-1; j_call: TRBJ2-7
cdr3_nt: TGCGCCAGCAGCCAATACGTAGGGACTAGTGGGAACAATGAGCAGTTCTTC; cdr3_aa: CASSQYVGTSGNNEQFF; clone_size: many; d_call: TRBD2; cdr3_length: 17; v_call: TRBV4-1; j_call: TRBJ2-1
cdr3_nt: TGTGCCACCAGTGCTACGACCGGCAATGAGCAGTTCTTC; cdr3_aa: CATSATTGNEQFF; clone_size: -; d_call: -; cdr3_length: 13; v_call: TRBV24-1; j_call: TRBJ2-1
cdr3_nt: TGTGCCATCAGGACAGGGACAGGGGAGAACACCGGGGAGCTGTTTTTT; cdr3_aa: CAIRTGTGENTGELFF; clone_size: -; d_call: TRBD1; cdr3_length: 16; v_call: TRBV10-3; j_call: TRBJ2-2
cdr3_nt: TGTGCCAGCAGTTTCATTGGGAACACTGAAGCTTTCTTT; cdr3_aa: CASSFIGNTEAFF; clone_size: many; d_call: -; cdr3_length: 13; v_call: TRBV12-3/TRBV12-4; j_call: TRBJ1-1
cdr3_nt: TGTGCCAGCAGTTACACAGGGGTTGGAGGGGATACGCAGTATTTT; cdr3_aa: CASSYTGVGGDTQYF; clone_size: many; d_call: -; cdr3_length: 15; v_call: TRBV6-5; j_call: TRBJ2-3
cdr3_nt: -; cdr3_aa: CAITNEGIPGSCFF; clone_size: -; d_call: -; cdr3_length: 14; v_call: TRBV10-3; j_call: TRBJ2-2
cdr3_nt: TGTGCCAGCAGCTCAAGGACAGGGCTCCTTCGCACAGATACGCAGTATTTT; cdr3_aa: CASSSRTGLLRTDTQYF; clone_size: -; d_call: TRBD1; cdr3_length: 17; v_call: TRBV7-3; j_call: TRBJ2-3
cdr3_nt: TGCGCCAGCAGCCAAGTCTGGCTAGCAGCCCTCACAGATACGCAGTATTTT; cdr3_aa: CASSQVWLAALTDTQYF; clone_size: -; d_call: -; cdr3_length: 17; v_call: TRBV4-1; j_call: TRBJ2-3
cdr3_nt: TGTGCCAGCAGTCCCCAGGGACTTGGCTACGAGCAGTACTTC; cdr3_aa: CASSPQGLGYEQYF; clone_size: -; d_call: -; cdr3_length: 14; v_call: TRBV27; j_call: TRBJ2-7
cdr3_nt: TGTGCCAGCATCAACAGGTTCACAGATACGCAGTATTTT; cdr3_aa: CASINRFTDTQYF; clone_size: few; d_call: -; cdr3_length: 13; v_call: TRBV27; j_call: TRBJ2-3
cdr3_nt: TGTGCCAGCAGTGACGGCTCCCGGACCGCCTATGGCTACACCTTC; cdr3_aa: CASSDGSRTAYGYTF; clone_size: few; d_call: -; cdr3_length: 15; v_call: TRBV6-4; j_call: TRBJ1-2
cdr3_nt: TGTGCCAGCAGTTACTCCCGGGGGGGGAGGGTGCCAGATACGCAGTATTTT; cdr3_aa: CASSYSRGGRVPDTQYF; clone_size: -; d_call: TRBD2; cdr3_length: 17; v_call: TRBV6-5; j_call: TRBJ2-3
cdr3_nt: TGCGCCAGCAGCCAAGTAGCCCGACAGGCCCTCCTCCGGGGGGATGGCTACACCTTC; cdr3_aa: CASSQVARQALLRGDGYTF; clone_size: -; d_call: -; cdr3_length: 19; v_call: TRBV4-1; j_call: TRBJ1-2
cdr3_nt: TGTGCCTCTTGGGGGGGGGCCAACACCGGGGAGCTGTTTTTT; cdr3_aa: CASWGGANTGELFF; clone_size: few; d_call: -; cdr3_length: 14; v_call: TRBV4-2; j_call: TRBJ2-2
cdr3_nt: TGTGCCATCAGCCTAGCCCCCTCGGGAGAGACCCAGTACTTC; cdr3_aa: CAISLAPSGETQYF; clone_size: many; d_call: -; cdr3_length: 14; v_call: TRBV10-3; j_call: TRBJ2-5
cdr3_nt: TGTGCCAGCAGCCAAGAAGGGGGACTAGGAAATGAGCAGTTCTTC; cdr3_aa: CASSQEGGLGNEQFF; clone_size: -; d_call: TRBD2; cdr3_length: 15; v_call: TRBV4-2; j_call: TRBJ2-1
cdr3_nt: TGCAGCGTCGACAGCTCTGGGGCCAACGTCCTGACTTTC; cdr3_aa: CSVDSSGANVLTF; clone_size: many; d_call: -; cdr3_length: 13; v_call: TRBV29-1; j_call: TRBJ2-6
cdr3_nt: TGTGCCACCAGTGATTGGGGGCTTGGGGCGAGGGAGCTGTTTTTT; cdr3_aa: CATSDWGLGARELFF; clone_size: few; d_call: -; cdr3_length: 15; v_call: TRBV24-1; j_call: TRBJ2-2
cdr3_nt: TGTGCCACCAGTAGAGGCAATCAGCCCCAGCATTTT; cdr3_aa: CATSRGNQPQHF; clone_size: many; d_call: -; cdr3_length: 12; v_call: TRBV24-1; j_call: TRBJ1-5
cdr3_nt: TGTGCCAGCAGAGCAGGGGCTCCCGGGGAGCTGTTTTTT; cdr3_aa: CASRAGAPGELFF; clone_size: few; d_call: -; cdr3_length: 13; v_call: TRBV12-3/TRBV12-4; j_call: TRBJ2-2
cdr3_nt: TGTGCCAGCAGCTTAACCCGACTAGCAGTCTTCAATGAGCAGTTCTTC; cdr3_aa: CASSLTRLAVFNEQFF; clone_size: -; d_call: TRBD2; cdr3_length: 16; v_call: TRBV11-2; j_call: TRBJ2-1
cdr3_nt: TGTGCCAGCAGCCCCACCTGGGGCTCCTACAATGAGCAGTTCTTC; cdr3_aa: CASSPTWGSYNEQFF; clone_size: -; d_call: -; cdr3_length: 15; v_call: TRBV7-6; j_call: TRBJ2-1
cdr3_nt: TGTGCCAGCAGCTTGGGACCCCGTTCGTCCGGGGAGCTGTTTTTT; cdr3_aa: CASSLGPRSSGELFF; clone_size: few; d_call: -; cdr3_length: 15; v_call: TRBV5-6; j_call: TRBJ2-2
cdr3_nt: TGTGCCATCAGTGAGTCGTTGTTGCCAGGGTACACCGGGGAGCTGTTTTTT; cdr3_aa: CAISESLLPGYTGELFF; clone_size: -; d_call: -; cdr3_length: 17; v_call: TRBV10-3; j_call: TRBJ2-2
cdr3_nt: TGTGCCAGCAGTTACGGGTTCAACACTGAAGCTTTCTTT; cdr3_aa: CASSYGFNTEAFF; clone_size: many; d_call: -; cdr3_length: 13; v_call: TRBV6-5; j_call: TRBJ1-1
cdr3_nt: TGTGCCAGCAGTTTAGATGGGACAGGGGGCATCACCGGGGAGCTGTTTTTT; cdr3_aa: CASSLDGTGGITGELFF; clone_size: many; d_call: TRBD1; cdr3_length: 17; v_call: TRBV28; j_call: TRBJ2-2
cdr3_nt: TGTGCCAGCAGTCCCGGAGGCGTCGGGGCCGGGGAGCTGTTTTTT; cdr3_aa: CASSPGGVGAGELFF; clone_size: -; d_call: -; cdr3_length: 15; v_call: TRBV7-9; j_call: TRBJ2-2
cdr3_nt: TGTGCCAGCAGCTTGTGGGCGGGAGGGCTTATAAATGAGCAGTTCTTC; cdr3_aa: CASSLWAGGLINEQFF; clone_size: few; d_call: TRBD2; cdr3_length: 16; v_call: TRBV7-3; j_call: TRBJ2-1
cdr3_nt: TGTGCCATCAGTGAGTTTGGGGGCGGGAATGAGCAGTTCTTC; cdr3_aa: CAISEFGGGNEQFF; clone_size: many; d_call: -; cdr3_length: 14; v_call: TRBV10-3; j_call: TRBJ2-1
cdr3_nt: TGCAGTGCTTCCGGAAGGACAGCCCCTAACACTGAAGCTTTCTTT; cdr3_aa: CSASGRTAPNTEAFF; clone_size: many; d_call: -; cdr3_length: 15; v_call: TRBV20-1; j_call: TRBJ1-1
cdr3_nt: TGTGCCATCAGTGATGGCGGGTCCTCCTACAATGAGCAGTTCTTC; cdr3_aa: CAISDGGSSYNEQFF; clone_size: -; d_call: -; cdr3_length: 15; v_call: TRBV10-3; j_call: TRBJ2-1